The 22 T cell receptor beta chains below were found in one sample sequenced in a study of cytomegalovirus exposure and HLA in healthy donors. PCR involved 60 Vbeta and 13 Jbeta primers. The method was immunoSEQ multiplex PCR; TCRdb's version includes in-frame clones alone and lacks a portion of them. The table lists roughly 120,000 clones, approximately 80% of them singletons. The sample taken for sequencing was PBMCs. Source of these receptors: a male donor in good health and CMV-seronegative.

The rearrangement uses TRBV7-2 and TRBJ1-2; D gene ambiguous. Per germline, CDR1 SGHTA and CDR2 FQGNSA. V was clipped by 0 bases and J by 4 bases, with 15 bases between them. This CDR3 has 16 amino acids. The CDR3 DNA reads as TGTGCCAGCAGCTTAGCCTACAGAGCCTTTACCTATGGCTACACCTTC. Its translation is CASSLAYRAFTYGYTF.

This sequence joins TRBV4-1 and TRBJ2-4; 14 nucleotides align to TRBD2. The J segment lost 0 bases and the V segment lost 6 bases, leaving 7 bases of the junction unmatched. Per the germline V gene, CDR1 is MGHRA and CDR2 is YSYEKL. This CDR3 region has 18 residues. This CDR3 reads CASSHGLAGGLAKNIQYF. CDR3 bases: TGCGCCAGCAGTCACGGACTAGCGGGAGGCCTAGCCAAAAACATTCAGTACTTC.

This chain joins TRBV19 and TRBJ2-1; TRBD2 aligns across 13 bases. The V and J ends lost 6 bases and 5 bases, in that order; junction bases with no gene match: 1. CDR3 length equals 14 residues. CDR1 and CDR2 from the germline V gene are LNHDA and SQIVND (reference sequence). CDR3 nucleotide sequence: TGTGCCAGTAGGGGGACTAGCGGGAACAATGAGCAGTTCTTC. Encoded protein: CASRGTSGNNEQFF.

The genes are TRBV6-6 and TRBJ2-5; D call uncertain. CDR1 and CDR2 (germline): MNHNY, SVGAGI (reference sequence). V shed 6 bases and J shed 0 bases, with 11 bases lying between them. The CDR3 sequence is 14 residues long. The CDR3 reads CASSRSRDQETQYF. The DNA for the CDR3 is TGTGCCAGCAGCCGCTCCCGGGACCAAGAGACCCAGTACTTC.

The V and J genes are TRBV7-6 and TRBJ1-6; no clear D gene. V was cut by 6 bases and J by 0 bases, with 6 bases left in between. Looked up from germline, CDR1 is SGHVS and CDR2 is FNYEAQ. CDR3 length: 14 amino acids. The CDR3 here is CASRINSYNSPLHF. The CDR3 DNA is TGTGCCAGCAGAATAAACTCCTATAATTCACCCCTCCACTTT.

This clone was observed a few times. The rearrangement links TRBV28 to TRBJ1-1; tentative D call: TRBD1 (5 bases). The CDR3 sequence is 14 residues long. Germline V gives CDR1 MDHEN, CDR2 SYDVKM. V shed 7 bases and J shed 5 bases, with 17 bases lying between them. The CDR3 reads CASKRGGERTEAFF. CDR3 sequence (DNA): TGTGCCAGCAAAAGGGGAGGGGAAAGGACTGAAGCTTTCTTT.

J is TRBJ2-4 and V is TRBV7-9; D is perhaps TRBD2 (6 bases). V was cut by 5 bases and J by 0 bases, with 11 bases left in between. Germline lookup yields CDR1 SEHNR and CDR2 FQNEAQ (reference sequence). The CDR3 extends over 15 amino acids. This chain's CDR3 is CASSPGGLAKNIQYF. DNA of the CDR3: TGTGCCAGCAGCCCTGGAGGGTTAGCCAAAAACATTCAGTACTTC.

The V gene is TRBV5-4, the J gene TRBJ2-2, with 8 bases fitting TRBD1. Germline CDR1 SGHNT, CDR2 YYREEE (reference sequence). The CDR3 sequence is 17 residues long. V was clipped by 2 bases and J by 0 bases; unmatched bases: 6. In nucleotides, the CDR3 is TGTGCCAGCAGCTTTCCCCCGGGACAGGCGAACACCGGGGAGCTGTTTTTT. Amino acids: CASSFPPGQANTGELFF. Filled out from reference TRBV5-4 and TRBJ2-2, the complete variable domain reads ETGVTQSPTHLIKTRGQQVTLRCSSQSGHNTVSWYQQALGQGPQFIFQYYREEENGRGNFPPRFSGLQFPNYSSELNVNALELDDSALYLCASSFPPGQANTGELFFGEGSRLTVL.

A note on this clone: Germline is not matched at one junction end, which may reflect a read error. DNA for the CDR3: TGTTCCAGCAGCTTAGCCGACAGCCTGGGGCGGACCATATATTTT. It codes for CSSSLADSLGRTIYF. The chain is built from TRBV7-9 and TRBJ1-3, with D possibly matching TRBD1 (5 bases). Germline V gene sequence: CDR1 SEHNR, CDR2 FQNEAQ (reference sequence). This CDR3 has 15 residues.

The chain combines TRBV9 with TRBJ2-3; 7 bases line up with TRBD2. Germline V gene lookup returns CDR1 SGDLS and CDR2 YYNGEE. The CDR3 runs 16 residues. V dropped 3 bases and J dropped 2; count of bases not matched to a gene: 9. The CDR3 DNA sequence: TGTGCCAGCAGCGCAGGACCGGGACTAACCACAGATACGCAGTATTTT. Translating it yields CASSAGPGLTTDTQYF. The full variable domain, completed using reference TRBV9 and TRBJ2-3, is DSGVTQTPKHLITATGQRVTLRCSPRSGDLSVYWYQQSLDQGLQFLIQYYNGEERAKGNILERFSAQQFPDLHSELNLSSLELGDSALYFCASSAGPGLTTDTQYFGPGTRLTVL.

This clone was observed a few times. The chain couples TRBV27 to TRBJ1-5; D not resolved. This CDR3 contains 13 residues. V was trimmed by 1 base and J by 6 bases, leaving 7 bases between them. In germline, CDR1 is MNHEY, CDR2 SMNVEV (reference sequence). The CDR3 sequence is CASSLLGSQPQHF. Here the CDR3 DNA reads TGTGCCAGCAGTTTATTGGGGAGTCAGCCCCAGCATTTT.

A note on this clone: The junction differs from germline at one of its ends, possibly a read error. The V gene is TRBV14, the J gene TRBJ2-6, with 10 bases that match TRBD1. From germline, CDR1 is SGHDN and CDR2 FVKESK. The CDR3 has 16 amino acids. For the CDR3, the DNA is TGTGCCAGCAGCCCCAGACAGGGGGCTGGGGCCAACGGCCTGACTTTC. Amino acids: CASSPRQGAGANGLTF.

The V call is TRBV7-9, the J call TRBJ2-7; D possibly corresponds to TRBD1 (6 bases). The CDR3 loop spans 17 amino acids. Germline assignment: CDR1 SEHNR and CDR2 FQNEAQ (reference sequence). V was shortened by 5 bases and J by 3 bases, with 23 bases between the two germline ends. The CDR3 is CASSPKPTGLTRYEQYF. CDR3 nucleotides: TGTGCCAGCAGCCCAAAACCGACAGGCTTGACCCGCTACGAGCAGTACTTC. Combining the CDR3 with reference TRBV7-9 and TRBJ2-7 gives the whole variable domain DTGVSQNPRHKITKRGQNVTFRCDPISEHNRLYWYRQTLGQGPEFLTYFQNEAQLEKSRLLSDRFSAERPKGSFSTLEIQRTEQGDSAMYLCASSPKPTGLTRYEQYFGPGTRLTVT.

On this clone itself: One end of the junction varies from germline; a read error may be responsible. V gene TRBV7-9 combines with J gene TRBJ1-3, with a weak D call TRBD1 (6 bases). In germline, CDR1 is SEHNR, CDR2 FQNEAQ (reference sequence). The CDR3 loop spans 16 amino acids. CDR3 sequence reads: CSSSSLDSSSGNTIYF. As DNA, the CDR3 is TGTTCCAGCAGCTCACTGGACAGTTCCTCTGGAAACACCATATATTTT.

V and J are TRBV20-1 and TRBJ2-7, with D perhaps matching TRBD2 (5 bases). This CDR3 region has 11 residues. Trimming cost V 7 bases and J 4 bases, with 11 bases left between them. The germline gives CDR1 DFQATT, CDR2 SNEGSKA (reference sequence). CDR3 residues: CSVGNRYEQYF. The DNA of the CDR3 is TGCAGTGTCGGGAATCGGTACGAGCAGTACTTC.

The chain carries TRBV30 and TRBJ1-2; D not certain. The germline V gene has CDR1 GTSNPN and CDR2 SVGIG (reference sequence). V was pared by 2 bases and J by 0 bases, with 7 bases between. There are 13 residues in the CDR3. The CDR3, as DNA: TGTGCCTGGAGTCCCAGGCCTAACTATGGCTACACCTTC. It translates to CAWSPRPNYGYTF.

The CDR3 loop is CASSFPNRANTGELFF. The CDR3 nucleotides are TGTGCCAGCAGTTTCCCAAACCGAGCGAACACCGGGGAGCTGTTTTTT. This chain links TRBV27 with TRBJ2-2; the D is unclear. From germline, CDR1 is MNHEY and CDR2 SMNVEV (reference sequence). The CDR3 is made up of 16 amino acids. V lost 3 bases and J 0 bases, leaving 11 bases between the germline ends.

CDR3 region: CASRLPGGGTEAFF. The CDR3 DNA is TGTGCCAGTCGCCTCCCAGGGGGCGGCACTGAAGCTTTCTTT. The V gene is TRBV19, the J gene TRBJ1-1; TRBD1 matches 8 bases. Germline CDR1 reads LNHDA; CDR2 reads SQIVND (reference sequence). J gave up 4 bases and V 8 bases, and 9 bases lay outside the gene matches. The CDR3 extends over 14 amino acids. The full variable domain, with the rest looked up from reference TRBV19 and TRBJ1-1, is DGGITQSPKYLFRKEGQNVTLSCEQNLNHDAMYWYRQDPGQGLRLIYYSQIVNDFQKGDIAEGYSVSREKKESFPLTVTSAQKNPTAFYLCASRLPGGGTEAFFGQGTRLTVV.

This chain uses TRBV30 with TRBJ1-1; weak D call: TRBD1 (6 bases). Looked up from germline, CDR1 is GTSNPN and CDR2 is SVGIG (reference sequence). V lost 1 base, J lost 2 bases, and 14 bases lay in between. The CDR3 spans 15 residues. The CDR3 reads CAWSARGQRNTEAFF. Here the CDR3 DNA reads TGTGCCTGGAGTGCCCGAGGACAGAGAAACACTGAAGCTTTCTTT.

The chain carries TRBV4-2 and TRBJ2-2; TRBD1 matches at 9 bases. CDR3 length equals 15 residues. V lost 4 bases, J lost 1 base, and 1 base stayed unmatched. CDR1 and CDR2 (germline): LGHNA, YNFKEQ. The CDR3 is CASSLDRGNTGELFF. Written as DNA, the CDR3 is TGTGCCAGCAGCCTGGACAGGGGGAACACCGGGGAGCTGTTTTTT.

J is TRBJ1-2 and V is TRBV5-4; D is unclear. CDR3 length: 15 amino acids. The germline V gene has CDR1 SGHNT and CDR2 YYREEE (reference sequence). Between the trimmed V and J ends, which lost 1 base and 4 bases, there was a span of 14 bases. The CDR3 protein is CASSLWSVAGYGYTF. CDR3 coding DNA: TGTGCCAGCAGCTTGTGGTCGGTCGCGGGCTATGGCTACACCTTC.

This chain connects TRBV14 to TRBJ2-2; D perhaps matches TRBD2 (5 bases). The germline V gene encodes CDR1 SGHDN and CDR2 FVKESK. V lost 5 bases to trimming and J lost 4 bases, with 17 bases between them. This CDR3 contains 16 residues. CDR3 nucleotides: TGTGCCAGCAGCACCCACCCAGCGGCGAGCACCGGGGAGCTGTTTTTT. Its translation: CASSTHPAASTGELFF.